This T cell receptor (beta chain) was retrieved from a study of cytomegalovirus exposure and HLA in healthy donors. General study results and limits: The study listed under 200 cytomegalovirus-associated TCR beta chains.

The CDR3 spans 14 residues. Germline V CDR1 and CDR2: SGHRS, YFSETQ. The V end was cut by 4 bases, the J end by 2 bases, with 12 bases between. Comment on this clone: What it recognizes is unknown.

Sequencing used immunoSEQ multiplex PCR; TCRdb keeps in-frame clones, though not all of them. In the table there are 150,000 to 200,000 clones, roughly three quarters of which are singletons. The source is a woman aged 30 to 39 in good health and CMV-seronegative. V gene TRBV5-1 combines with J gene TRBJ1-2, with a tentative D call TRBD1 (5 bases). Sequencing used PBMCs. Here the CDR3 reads CASSRQTENYGYTF. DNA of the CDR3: TGCGCCAGCAGCCGACAGACGGAAAACTATGGCTACACCTTC.